A selection of T cell receptor beta chains follows, all from one sample in a study of monozygotic twins with cystic fibrosis. The protocol was immunoSEQ multiplex PCR, while the TCRdb copy is restricted to in-frame clones and leaves out a portion. The sample consists of 9,500 to 10,000 clones, about 98% of them appearing once. The source material was blood. Receptors were obtained from a girl aged 2 to 9 with cystic fibrosis. Both conserved end residues are part of each CDR3. A D gene is named only where the DNA matches it firmly. The listing skips clone size in some rows; elsewhere it reads once, few, many or a size class.

D gene,V gene,clone size,J gene,CDR3 protein,CDR3 DNA
TRBD2,TRBV27,.,TRBJ2-7,CASSAGLTTYEQYF,TGTGCCAGCAGTGCGGGACTAACTACCTACGAGCAGTACTTC
.,TRBV5-1,.,TRBJ2-3,CASSPPGQISTDTQYF,TGCGCCAGCAGCCCCCCCGGACAGATAAGCACAGATACGCAGTATTTT
.,TRBV25-1,.,TRBJ2-7,CASIGGSSYEQYF,TGTGCCAGCATCGGTGGAAGCTCCTACGAGCAGTACTTC
.,TRBV4-2,once,TRBJ2-7,CASSQDRPYEQYF,TGTGCCAGCAGCCAAGATAGGCCCTACGAGCAGTACTTC
TRBD2,TRBV9,.,TRBJ2-3,CASSEGLARTDTQYF,TGTGCCAGCAGCGAGGGACTAGCGCGCACAGATACGCAGTATTTT
TRBD1,TRBV6-1,.,TRBJ1-1,CASSGYRGVGTEAFF,TGTGCCAGCAGTGGGTACAGGGGAGTAGGCACTGAAGCTTTCTTT
.,TRBV9,.,TRBJ2-7,CASSPSGRLTYEQYF,TGTGCCAGCAGCCCCTCGGGCAGGTTGACCTACGAGCAGTACTTC
TRBD2,TRBV7-2,.,TRBJ2-1,CASSFPTLAGDKGQFF,TGTGCCAGCAGCTTCCCTACACTAGCGGGAGATAAAGGACAGTTCTTC
.,TRBV7-2,.,TRBJ2-3,CASSLGGNTDTQYF,TGTGCCAGCAGCTTGGGGGGTAACACAGATACGCAGTATTTT
TRBD1,TRBV6-1,once,TRBJ1-5,CASSWDRGRSQPQHF,TGTGCCAGCAGTTGGGACAGGGGGCGCAGCCAGCCCCAGCATTTT
.,TRBV7-8,.,TRBJ2-5,CASRSTEGSLETQYF,TGTGCCAGCAGGTCGACAGAAGGTTCCTTGGAGACCCAGTACTTC
.,TRBV6-1,.,TRBJ1-4,CASTQTARHEKLFF,TGTGCCAGCACCCAGACCGCTCGCCATGAAAAACTGTTTTTT
TRBD2,TRBV5-1,once,TRBJ2-5,CASSLGASGLQETQYF,TGCGCCAGCAGCCTCGGGGCTAGCGGCCTTCAAGAGACCCAGTACTTC
.,TRBV2,once,TRBJ2-7,CASRVTAYEQYF,TGTGCCAGCAGAGTCACAGCCTACGAGCAGTACTTC
.,TRBV30,.,TRBJ2-2,CAWSEGNTGELFF,TGTGCCTGGAGTGAGGGGAACACCGGGGAGCTGTTTTTT
TRBD2,TRBV28,.,TRBJ2-7,CASTRLAGGRDEQYF,TGTGCCAGCACGAGACTAGCGGGAGGTAGGGACGAGCAGTACTTC
.,TRBV19,.,TRBJ1-4,CASSIDLDEKLFF,TGTGCCAGTAGTATAGATCTAGATGAAAAACTGTTTTTT
.,TRBV11-1,.,TRBJ2-7,CASSFTDSYEQYF,TGTGCCAGCAGCTTCACAGATTCCTACGAGCAGTACTTC
.,TRBV30,.,TRBJ1-2,CAWSVQADSSYGYTF,TGTGCCTGGAGTGTACAGGCTGACAGCAGCTATGGCTACACCTTC
TRBD1,TRBV18,.,TRBJ2-3,CASSPYSSGTGPTDTQYF,TGTGCCAGCTCACCATATTCCTCCGGGACAGGTCCTACAGATACGCAGTATTTT
TRBD2,TRBV4-1,once,TRBJ2-5,CASSLGLKETQYF,TGCGCCAGCAGCCTGGGACTAAAGGAGACCCAGTACTTC
.,TRBV2,.,TRBJ2-2,CASSPRDLNTGELFF,TGTGCCAGCAGCCCCCGGGACCTAAACACCGGGGAGCTGTTTTTT
.,TRBV7-9,once,TRBJ1-3,CASSLGQSGDNTIYF,TGTGCCAGCAGCTTAGGTCAATCGGGGGACAACACCATATATTTT
.,TRBV28,.,TRBJ1-1,CASSLSVRGLNTEAFF,TGTGCCAGCAGTTTATCAGTCCGGGGTTTGAACACTGAAGCTTTCTTT
TRBD2,TRBV29-1,.,TRBJ2-1,CSVSLPSGRDNEQFF,TGCAGCGTCTCACTGCCTAGCGGGAGGGACAATGAGCAGTTCTTC
.,TRBV4-1,.,TRBJ2-2,CASSQWSGELFF,TGCGCCAGCAGCCAATGGTCCGGGGAGCTGTTTTTT
TRBD1,TRBV7-2,.,TRBJ1-1,CASSLGGQGLWVSF,TGTGCCAGCAGCTTAGGGGGACAGGGTTTATGGGTGTCCTTT
TRBD1,TRBV28,.,TRBJ1-2,CASSWGIPGTGYGYTF,TGTGCCAGCAGTTGGGGCATACCGGGGACAGGGTATGGCTACACCTTC
.,TRBV15,.,TRBJ2-7,CATSRDPGSPYEQYF,TGTGCCACCAGCAGAGATCCGGGCTCCCCCTACGAGCAGTACTTC
TRBD2,TRBV2,.,TRBJ2-1,CASSDATSVVYNEQFF,TGTGCCAGCAGCGACGCTACTAGCGTGGTCTACAATGAGCAGTTCTTC
TRBD1,TRBV28,.,TRBJ2-5,CASNSGGGWETQYF,TGTGCCAGCAATTCAGGGGGCGGGTGGGAGACCCAGTACTTC
.,TRBV4-3,.,TRBJ2-7,CASSQDFERGAYEQYF,TGCGCCAGCAGCCAAGATTTCGAGAGGGGGGCCTACGAGCAGTACTTC
.,TRBV21-1,once,TRBJ1-5,CASSKGDWTGEGNQPQHF,TGTGCCAGCAGCAAAGGGGATTGGACAGGGGAGGGCAATCAGCCCCAGCATTTT